Following are 17 T cell receptor beta chains from one sample sequenced in a study of T cells in Graves' hyperthyroidism and ophthalmopathy. RNA transcripts yielded amplified TCR beta CDR3 regions. A first-round RT-PCR of the TCR CDR3 used the HTBI primer set. One entry per CDR3 protein results from TCRdb running MiXCR on the multiplex PCR reads. The table has hundreds of thousands of distinct CDR3 sequences, roughly 46% seen once. The source material was peripheral blood or thyroid tissue (not recorded which). These receptors were obtained from an adult man with Graves' disease, either hyperthyroidism or ophthalmopathy (not recorded which).

V usage is TRBV29-1 and J usage is TRBJ1-1; 10 bases match TRBD1. This CDR3 region has 12 residues. Looked up from germline, CDR1 is SQVTM and CDR2 is ANQGSEA. The ends lost 7 bases at V and 8 bases at J; junction bases unmatched: 7. The CDR3 loop is CSAKGQGPEAFF. The CDR3 DNA reads TGCAGCGCTAAGGGACAGGGGCCCGAAGCTTTCTTT.

This clonotype occurred a few times. The CDR3 sequence is CASSQDRGGANSPLHF. CDR3 in DNA: TGCGCCAGCAGCCAAGATAGGGGGGGCGCGAATTCACCCCTCCACTTT. The V call is TRBV4-1, the J call TRBJ1-6; D possibly corresponds to TRBD1 (6 bases). The germline gives CDR1 MGHRA, CDR2 YSYEKL. The CDR3 totals 16 residues. The ends were cut back, 0 bases at V and 7 bases at J, with 13 bases in the middle.

This clonotype came up a few times. V gene TRBV5-1 combines with J gene TRBJ1-1, with D possibly being TRBD1 (5 bases). Germline V gene sequence: CDR1 SGHRS, CDR2 YFSETQ. CDR3 size: 15 residues. V was pared by 1 base and J by 2 bases, with 12 bases between. This CDR3 reads CASSLRQSTNTEAFF. CDR3 in DNA: TGCGCCAGCAGCTTGCGACAGTCCACTAACACTGAAGCTTTCTTT.

In its sample, this clonotype was seen many times. The chain employs TRBV24-1 and TRBJ1-2; 9 positions match TRBD1. There are 15 residues in the CDR3. The germline V gene has CDR1 KGHDR and CDR2 SFDVKD. Germline trimming cut 4 bases from V and 2 bases from J; bases unmatched to any gene: 4. CDR3 amino acids: CATSDPGTGNYGYTF. CDR3 nucleotides: TGTGCCACCAGTGACCCTGGGACAGGGAACTATGGCTACACCTTC.

The CDR3 sequence is CSVARVLDTEAFF. DNA for the CDR3: TGCAGCGTTGCCAGGGTTTTGGACACTGAAGCTTTCTTT. The chain joins TRBV29-1 to TRBJ1-1; the D gene is possibly TRBD1 (5 bases). Germline V gene lookup returns CDR1 SQVTM and CDR2 ANQGSEA. The length of the CDR3 is 13 residues. The V end was cut by 4 bases, the J end by 3 bases, with 12 bases between.

This clonotype was seen repeatedly, ten times or more. The chain joins TRBV7-9 to TRBJ1-4, with D perhaps TRBD1 (6 bases). CDR3 size: 15 residues. Per the germline V gene, CDR1 is SEHNR and CDR2 is FQNEAQ (reference sequence). Between the trimmed V and J ends, which lost 5 bases and 7 bases, there was a span of 17 bases. CDR3 in DNA: TGTGCCAGCAGCCCGCCCGGGGGGCAGAGTGAAAAACTGTTTTTT. Amino acid sequence: CASSPPGGQSEKLFF.

The V gene is TRBV6-6, the J gene TRBJ1-5; D not resolved. Germline loops: CDR1 MNHNY, CDR2 SVGAGI (reference sequence). This CDR3 has 13 amino acids. The ends were cut back, 4 bases at V and 7 bases at J, with 11 bases in the middle. In DNA form, the CDR3 reads TGTGCCAGCAGTTTCTCTGGGATCCAGCCCCAGCATTTT. Amino acids: CASSFSGIQPQHF.

The sample holds a few counts of this clonotype. The chain uses TRBV7-9 and TRBJ1-1; TRBD1 is a possible D gene (6 bases). Between the trimmed V and J ends, which lost 5 bases and 1 base, there was a span of 17 bases. The germline V gene has CDR1 SEHNR and CDR2 FQNEAQ (reference sequence). The CDR3 extends over 16 amino acids. DNA of the CDR3: TGTGCCAGCAGCCATAAGTCGACAGGCCCGAACACTGAAGCTTTCTTT. Encoded protein: CASSHKSTGPNTEAFF. Looking up the rest from reference TRBV7-9 and TRBJ1-1 gives the full variable domain: DTGVSQNPRHKITKRGQNVTFRCDPISEHNRLYWYRQTLGQGPEFLTYFQNEAQLEKSRLLSDRFSAERPKGSFSTLEIQRTEQGDSAMYLCASSHKSTGPNTEAFFGQGTRLTVV.

This clonotype was observed a few times. The chain links TRBV7-2 to TRBJ2-2; 8 bases fit TRBD2. After removal of 1 base from V and 4 bases from J, the junction contained 8 bases not matched to a gene. Germline V gene sequence: CDR1 SGHTA, CDR2 FQGNSA. The CDR3 runs to 17 residues. The CDR3 DNA follows: TGTGCCAGCAGCTTAGGCCCAGCGGGAGCTGGCACCGGGGAGCTGTTTTTT. Protein sequence: CASSLGPAGAGTGELFF.

This chain joins TRBV25-1 and TRBJ2-7; TRBD2 matches 7 bases. The CDR3 is 12 residues long. CDR1 MGHDK and CDR2 SYGVNS come from the germline V gene. Here the CDR3 reads CARAGGDYEQYF. The CDR3 DNA reads TGTGCTAGAGCTGGGGGGGACTACGAGCAGTACTTC.

The V call is TRBV6-2 or TRBV6-3, the J call TRBJ1-5, with unresolved D. This CDR3 contains 16 residues. Trimming removed 6 bases from V and 5 bases from J, with 20 bases in between. Germline V gene sequence: CDR1 MNHEY, CDR2 SVGEGT. CDR3 nucleotides: TGTGCCAGCAGCCACGGCCGACATAGGGTTGATCAGCCCCAGCATTTT. This codes for CASSHGRHRVDQPQHF.

This clonotype was detected only once. V usage is TRBV6-5 and J usage is TRBJ2-5, with 10 bases matching TRBD2. J was trimmed by 5 bases and V by 4 bases; bases with no gene match: 10. The CDR3 is made up of 16 amino acids. Germline-derived CDR1 and CDR2 are MNHEY and SVGAGI. The CDR3 region is CASSSLSSGSSETQYF. The DNA for the CDR3 is TGTGCCAGCAGTTCTCTTTCTAGCGGGAGCTCCGAGACCCAGTACTTC.

This clonotype has ten or more counts. This chain joins TRBV2 and TRBJ1-5, with D unclear. V lost 7 bases, J lost 7 bases, and 17 bases lay in between. The CDR3 loop spans 14 amino acids. Per germline, CDR1 SNHLY and CDR2 FYNNEI. The CDR3 bases are TGTGCCAGCACCTCAGGAACAAGCGGGCAGCCCCAGCATTTT. Amino acids: CASTSGTSGQPQHF.

On this clonotype itself: At one end the junction does not follow the germline gene, possibly because of a read error. The chain uses TRBV9 and TRBJ1-1; the D is unclear. The CDR3 extends over 13 amino acids. CDR1 is SGDLS, CDR2 YYNGEE, per germline. CDR3 sequence: CASSVGAGREALF. Written as DNA, the CDR3 is TGTGCCAGCAGCGTAGGGGCAGGCCGTGAAGCTCTCTTT.

This clonotype has ten or more counts. V usage is TRBV29-1 and J usage is TRBJ2-7, with 7 bases that match TRBD2. The CDR3 loop spans 14 amino acids. Per the germline V gene, CDR1 is SQVTM and CDR2 is ANQGSEA. The J segment lost 5 bases and the V segment lost 3 bases, leaving 10 bases of the junction unmatched. The DNA for the CDR3 is TGCAGCGTTGAGGGGGGGGTAGACCCGCACGAGCAGTACTTC. It codes for CSVEGGVDPHEQYF.

This clonotype was counted a few times. The chain combines TRBV7-9 with TRBJ1-1; D gene uncertain. V was trimmed by 2 bases and J by 8 bases, leaving 15 bases between them. The CDR3 is made up of 14 amino acids. Germline V gene sequence: CDR1 SEHNR, CDR2 FQNEAQ (reference sequence). The CDR3 loop reads CASSLKGAGQEAFF. CDR3 nucleotide sequence: TGTGCCAGCAGCTTAAAGGGTGCGGGCCAGGAAGCTTTCTTT. The whole variable domain, remainder taken from reference TRBV7-9 and TRBJ1-1, is DTGVSQNPRHKITKRGQNVTFRCDPISEHNRLYWYRQTLGQGPEFLTYFQNEAQLEKSRLLSDRFSAERPKGSFSTLEIQRTEQGDSAMYLCASSLKGAGQEAFFGQGTRLTVV.

This chain connects TRBV20-1 to TRBJ1-4; the match to TRBD1 covers 7 bases. This CDR3 is built from 13 residues. V gave up 5 bases and J gave up 3 bases; unmatched junction bases: 3. The germline CDR1 and CDR2 sequences are DFQATT and SNEGSKA (reference sequence). This CDR3 reads CSASGQSNEKLFF. CDR3 DNA: TGCAGTGCTTCGGGACAGTCTAATGAAAAACTGTTTTTT.